This TCR beta chain was recovered during a study of vaccination effects on CD4 cells after COVID-19. Study in general: Post-vaccine sampling occurred a median 72 days after the second dose. Study-level results: Just 1 of 255 vaccine-induced clones in healthy recipients was cross-reactive.

TCRdb keeps only in-frame clones here, not all; method: immunoSEQ multiplex PCR. The sample consists of under 80,000 clones, 73% of them appearing once. This clone was found a few times. Antigen specificity is unknown. Expansion with viral peptide pools was applied to antigen-specific CD4+ T cells by the ViraFEST assay prior to sequencing. Following an approximately ten-day culture, CD4+ T cells were purified. Two doses of BNT162b2 or mRNA-1273 vaccine were administered to participants. Vaccinees lacked prior SARS-CoV-2 infection and tested negative for nucleocapsid antibodies. Supplemented with roughly 10 IU/ml IL-2 and 7.5 to 10 ug/ml peptides, around 2 million PBMC per well were kept in culture. Trimming removed 1 base at V and 4 bases at J, with 13 bases between. Looked up from germline, CDR1 is LNHNV and CDR2 is YYDKDF (reference sequence). The CDR3 loop spans 15 amino acids.

Sequenced material: CD4+ T cells from PBMCs cultured with HCoV-229E spike peptides, taken after COVID-19 vaccination. This receptor was identified in a human donor who received a COVID-19 vaccine. The chain employs TRBV15 and TRBJ1-1; tentative D call: TRBD1 (6 bases). The CDR3 sequence is CATSRGGTPGTEAFF. In nucleotides, the CDR3 is TGTGCCACCAGCAGAGGCGGGACACCGGGCACTGAAGCTTTCTTT.